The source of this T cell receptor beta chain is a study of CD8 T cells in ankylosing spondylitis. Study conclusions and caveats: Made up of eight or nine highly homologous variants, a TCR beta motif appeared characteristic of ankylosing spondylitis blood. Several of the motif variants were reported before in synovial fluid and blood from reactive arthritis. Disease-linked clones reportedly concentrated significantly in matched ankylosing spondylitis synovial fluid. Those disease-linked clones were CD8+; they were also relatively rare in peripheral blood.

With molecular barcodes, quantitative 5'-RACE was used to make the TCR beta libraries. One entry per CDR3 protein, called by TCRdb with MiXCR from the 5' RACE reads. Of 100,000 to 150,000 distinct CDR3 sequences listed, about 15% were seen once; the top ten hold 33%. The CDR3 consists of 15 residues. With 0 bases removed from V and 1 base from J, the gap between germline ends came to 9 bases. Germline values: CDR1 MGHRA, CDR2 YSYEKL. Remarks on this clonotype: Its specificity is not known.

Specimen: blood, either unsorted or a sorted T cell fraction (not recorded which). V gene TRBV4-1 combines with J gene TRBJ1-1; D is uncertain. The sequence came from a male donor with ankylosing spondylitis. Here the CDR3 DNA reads TGCGCCAGCAGCCAAGATCGGGCGGCGAACACTGAAGCTTTCTTT. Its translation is CASSQDRAANTEAFF.